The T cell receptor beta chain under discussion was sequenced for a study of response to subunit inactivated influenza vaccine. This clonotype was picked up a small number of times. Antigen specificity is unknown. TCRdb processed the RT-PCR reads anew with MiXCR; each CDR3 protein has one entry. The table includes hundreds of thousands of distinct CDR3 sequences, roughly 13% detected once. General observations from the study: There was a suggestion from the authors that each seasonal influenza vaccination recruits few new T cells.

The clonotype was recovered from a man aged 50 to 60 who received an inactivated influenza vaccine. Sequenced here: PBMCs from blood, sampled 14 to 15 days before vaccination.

CDR3 loop: CASSAGRLIDGYTF. The CDR3 coding sequence is TGTGCCAGCAGCGCCGGACGGTTAATAGATGGCTACACCTTC. The V and J genes are TRBV6-1 and TRBJ1-2, with D unclear. V lost 6 bases to trimming and J lost 6 bases, with 17 bases between them. The CDR3 sequence is 14 residues long. Germline V gives CDR1 MNHNS, CDR2 SASEGT.